Below are 21 T cell receptor beta chains sequenced from a single sample in a study of blood T cells in healthy people across ages. PCR was performed a second time for about 7 to 11 cycles using a sample-barcoded 5' primer and a J-beta primer mix. Using its own MiXCR run on the 5' RACE reads, TCRdb lists one record per CDR3 protein. The sample includes about 1.6 million distinct CDR3 sequences, 34% of them seen just once. Material: blood. Every receptor here comes from a woman under 40 in good health.

This clonotype has more than one count but fewer than ten. The chain combines TRBV6-1 with TRBJ2-3, with 12 positions matching TRBD2. The CDR3 has 16 residues. Germline V gives CDR1 MNHNS, CDR2 SASEGT. The V and J ends lost 2 bases and 6 bases, in that order; junction bases with no gene match: 6. CDR3 in DNA: TGTGCCAGCAGTGAAACTAGCGGGGGGCCCCCGGATACGCAGTATTTT. Translating gives CASSETSGGPPDTQYF.

V gene TRBV7-9 combines with J gene TRBJ2-7; TRBD1 is a possible D gene (5 bases). Germline-derived CDR1 and CDR2 are SEHNR and FQNEAQ (reference sequence). There are 13 residues in the CDR3. The V end lost 3 bases, the J end lost 6 bases, and 12 bases lay between the germline ends. The CDR3 here is CASSLGPVPEQYF. The CDR3 DNA sequence: TGTGCCAGCAGCTTGGGGCCGGTACCCGAGCAGTACTTC. The full variable domain, rest sourced from reference TRBV7-9 and TRBJ2-7, is DTGVSQNPRHKITKRGQNVTFRCDPISEHNRLYWYRQTLGQGPEFLTYFQNEAQLEKSRLLSDRFSAERPKGSFSTLEIQRTEQGDSAMYLCASSLGPVPEQYFGPGTRLTVT.

The chain combines TRBV7-9 with TRBJ2-4, with unresolved D. The J call could be wrong; TRBJ2-7 is a better fit for the DNA end. This CDR3 region has 14 residues. Germline CDR1 is SEHNR and CDR2 is FQNEAQ (reference sequence). The CDR3 DNA is TGTGCCAGCAGCCCAGTTGTCAAACCCTACGAGCAGTACTTC. As protein: CASSPVVKPYEQYF.

This clonotype was detected ten times or more. This sequence joins TRBV4-1 and TRBJ2-7, with 8 bases lining up with TRBD2. Germline CDR1 is MGHRA and CDR2 is YSYEKL. V shed 1 base and J 2 bases; nucleotides not matched to a gene: 4. There are 15 residues in the CDR3. CDR3 protein: CASSQAPTSAYEQYF. In nucleotides, the CDR3 is TGCGCCAGCAGCCAAGCACCGACTAGCGCCTACGAGCAGTACTTC.

This clonotype appeared a few times. The chain has TRBV27 and TRBJ2-5; 8 positions agree with TRBD1. V lost 8 bases, J lost 2 bases, and 10 bases stayed unmatched. Germline V gives CDR1 MNHEY, CDR2 SMNVEV (reference sequence). This CDR3 has 15 residues. This CDR3 reads CASGRTGSSQETQYF. CDR3 nucleotide sequence: TGTGCCAGCGGTCGGACAGGGTCTTCGCAAGAGACCCAGTACTTC.

The rearrangement uses TRBV20-1 and TRBJ1-5; 11 bases are a match to TRBD1. This CDR3 is built from 14 residues. The junction had 1 base not matched to a gene; V was cut back by 1 base and J by 5 bases. CDR1 and CDR2 from the germline V gene are DFQATT and SNEGSKA (reference sequence). CDR3 sequence reads: CSARGGQGDQPQHF. CDR3 nucleotides: TGCAGTGCTAGAGGGGGACAGGGGGATCAGCCCCAGCATTTT.

This clonotype was counted a few times. The CDR3 reads CASSRQFGGYEQYF. CDR3 sequence (DNA): TGTGCCAGCAGCCGTCAGTTTGGAGGGTACGAGCAGTACTTC. V and J are TRBV3-1 and TRBJ2-7; D possibly corresponds to TRBD2 (6 bases). V gave up 4 bases and J gave up 4 bases, with 14 bases separating them. The CDR3 sequence is 14 residues long. Germline lookup yields CDR1 LGHDT and CDR2 YNNKEL (reference sequence).

This clonotype was seen only a few times. The chain links TRBV9 to TRBJ2-3; tentative D call: TRBD1 (5 bases). Trimming shortened V by 4 bases and J by 6 bases, and 9 bases separated the two germline ends. Looked up from germline, CDR1 is SGDLS and CDR2 is YYNGEE. This CDR3 spans 12 amino acids. The CDR3 DNA reads TGTGCCAGCAGCATAAAGGGGGATACGCAGTATTTT. It specifies CASSIKGDTQYF.

With respect to this clonotype: The germline gene is not matched at one end of the junction; a read error may be the cause. The chain joins TRBV5-1 to TRBJ2-6, with a possible D match to TRBD1 (5 bases). The CDR3 length is 15 residues. Germline assignment: CDR1 SGHRS and CDR2 YFSETQ. CDR3 region: CASSLMESGANVLTF. CDR3 DNA: TGCGCCAGCAGCTTGATGGAATCTGGGGCGAACGTCCTGACTTTC.

In its sample, this clonotype was seen a few times. The chain couples TRBV6-2 or TRBV6-3 to TRBJ2-1; 9 bases fit TRBD2. CDR3 length equals 17 residues. The J segment lost 12 bases and the V segment lost 8 bases, leaving 23 bases of the junction unmatched. The germline CDR1 and CDR2 sequences are MNHEY and SVGEGT. DNA for the CDR3: TGTGCCAGCTTGAGCGGGAGGACGCCGGTTTCGGAAAGGGGGCAGTTCTTC. This encodes CASLSGRTPVSERGQFF.

This clonotype has a handful of counts. The V call is TRBV9, the J call TRBJ2-3; D tentatively fits TRBD1 or TRBD2 (5 bases each). Germline V gene lookup returns CDR1 SGDLS and CDR2 YYNGEE. The ends were cut back, 3 bases at V and 4 bases at J, with 12 bases in the middle. The CDR3 sequence is 14 residues long. CDR3 region: CASSGGEGSDTQYF. CDR3 coding DNA: TGTGCCAGCAGCGGAGGAGAGGGGTCAGATACGCAGTATTTT.

This clonotype was recorded a few times. This chain links TRBV2 with TRBJ2-7; 9 bases are shared with TRBD1. CDR1 and CDR2 from the germline V gene are SNHLY and FYNNEI. There are 14 residues in the CDR3. The ends lost 4 bases at V and 3 bases at J; junction bases unmatched: 4. CDR3 nucleotide sequence: TGTGCCAGCAGTGCTTTGGGACAGGGCTACGAGCAGTACTTC. Translation gives CASSALGQGYEQYF.

Notes on this clonotype: A junction end diverges from the germline sequence, so it may reflect a read error. The V gene is TRBV3-1, the J gene TRBJ1-2, with D unresolved. The CDR3 is 15 amino acids. Germline CDR1 LGHDT, CDR2 YNNKEL (reference sequence). CDR3 amino acids: CTSSQDNARNDGYTF. Here the CDR3 DNA reads TGTACCAGCAGCCAAGATAACGCAAGGAACGATGGCTACACCTTC. Full variable domain (remainder filled in from reference TRBV3-1 and TRBJ1-2): DTAVSQTPKYLVTQMGNDKSIKCEQNLGHDTMYWYKQDSKKFLKIMFSYNNKELIINETVPNRFSPKSPDKAHLNLHINSLELGDSAVYFCTSSQDNARNDGYTFGSGTRLTVV.

About this clonotype itself: A much bigger clone sits one base away, suggesting this may be a read error. The V call is TRBV7-2, the J call TRBJ2-7; 9 nucleotides match TRBD2. Germline-derived CDR1 and CDR2 are SGHTA and FQGNSA. The CDR3 contains 16 residues. Trimming removed 5 bases from V and 5 bases from J; junction bases left unmatched: 13. The chain's CDR3 is CASSPRGGSGRNEQYF. The DNA of the CDR3 is TGTGCCAGCAGCCCCCGAGGAGGTAGCGGGAGAAACGAGCAGTACTTC.

This clonotype was seen only a few times. The chain employs TRBV11-2 and TRBJ1-1; no clear D gene. V lost 5 bases and J lost 5, with 12 bases in between. Germline V gene data show CDR1 as SGHAT and CDR2 as FQNNGV. The CDR3 length is 13 residues. The CDR3, as DNA: TGTGCCAGCAGCCCGCTTAGGATAACTGAAGCTTTCTTT. As protein: CASSPLRITEAFF.

The chain links TRBV5-1 to TRBJ2-3, with a tentative D call TRBD2 (5 bases). CDR1 SGHRS and CDR2 YFSETQ come from the germline V gene. CDR3 size: 16 residues. V lost 3 bases and J 3 bases, leaving 17 bases between the germline ends. The DNA for the CDR3 is TGCGCCAGCAGCTCTCAGGACTGGGGAGCGACAGATACGCAGTATTTT. This codes for CASSSQDWGATDTQYF.

This clonotype has at least ten counts. V gene TRBV7-6 combines with J gene TRBJ2-1; D not certain. V was trimmed by 3 bases and J by 4 bases, leaving 10 bases between them. The CDR3 contains 14 residues. Per germline, CDR1 SGHVS and CDR2 FNYEAQ. The CDR3 nucleotides are TGTGCCAGCAGCTTGGTCGACGGTTACAATGAGCAGTTCTTC. Its translation is CASSLVDGYNEQFF.

The table lists this clonotype with many counts. The V gene is TRBV29-1, the J gene TRBJ2-1; 11 bases agree with TRBD2. The CDR3 sequence is 16 residues long. Germline assignment: CDR1 SQVTM and CDR2 ANQGSEA. V trimming: 4 bases; J trimming: 0 bases; junction bases outside the gene matches: 5. CDR3 protein: CSVVGLAESSYNEQFF. CDR3 sequence (DNA): TGCAGCGTTGTGGGACTAGCGGAAAGCTCCTACAATGAGCAGTTCTTC.

This chain links TRBV20-1 with TRBJ1-6; D is perhaps TRBD1 (6 bases). V shed 2 bases and J shed 4 bases, with 9 bases lying between them. The CDR3 loop spans 14 amino acids. Germline-derived CDR1 and CDR2 are DFQATT and SNEGSKA (reference sequence). The DNA of the CDR3 is TGCAGTGCTAGAAACAGGGAATATAATTCACCCCTCCACTTT. It codes for CSARNREYNSPLHF.

V gene TRBV12-3 or TRBV12-4 combines with J gene TRBJ1-1, with 9 bases identical to TRBD1. Losses at the gene ends were 2 bases for V and 7 bases for J; bases not matched to a gene: 8. This CDR3 comprises 15 residues. The CDR3 sequence: CASSLLGTGTFEAFF. The CDR3 nucleotides read TGTGCCAGCAGTTTATTGGGGACAGGGACCTTTGAAGCTTTCTTT.

The chain has TRBV5-1 and TRBJ1-4; no clear D gene. The CDR3 is 14 residues long. Trimming left V 0 bases short and J 7 bases short, with 10 bases between. The germline CDR1 and CDR2 sequences are SGHRS and YFSETQ. The CDR3: CASSLAGPVEKLFF. In DNA, the CDR3 is TGCGCCAGCAGCTTGGCTGGACCTGTTGAAAAACTGTTTTTT.